Listed below are T cell receptor beta chains from one sample, sequenced in a study of graft-versus-host responses after intestinal transplantation. These TCRs' antigens remain unknown. Sequencing was performed with immunoSEQ multiplex PCR; in TCRdb, only in-frame clones are kept and a portion is missing. In the table there are over 120,000 clones, about 93% of which are singletons. Material: unstimulated CD4+ T cells sorted from spleen or lymph node cells, obtained before intestinal transplant. All receptors derive from a human donor who received an intestinal transplant. The CDR3 runs from the conserved cysteine through the conserved F or W. Fields, in order: V gene, J gene, CDR3 protein.

V: TRBV19; J: TRBJ2-7; CDR3: CASSPRDLSYEQYF
V: TRBV21-1; J: TRBJ1-4; CDR3: CASTPGQGEGNEKLFF
V: TRBV5-1; J: TRBJ1-2; CDR3: CASSPGTGTNYGYTF
V: TRBV28; J: TRBJ1-2; CDR3: CASSSPGTAYGYTF
V: TRBV28; J: TRBJ1-2; CDR3: CASSSFRTGAYGYTF
V: TRBV28; J: TRBJ2-2; CDR3: CASSSGTSGRTGELFF
V: TRBV6-5; J: TRBJ1-1; CDR3: CASSYYPGAGTEAFF
V: TRBV5-1; J: TRBJ2-1; CDR3: CASSLLPGTSAYNEQFF
V: TRBV27; J: TRBJ1-1; CDR3: CASSPRGGAEAFF
V: TRBV6-1; J: TRBJ2-3; CDR3: CASSRGRADTQYF
V: TRBV18; J: TRBJ1-4; CDR3: CASSRSEKLFF
V: TRBV28; J: TRBJ2-7; CDR3: CASSLAGRAEYEQYF
V: TRBV9; J: TRBJ2-1; CDR3: CASSGIAGGPHNEQFF
V: TRBV7-2; J: TRBJ2-1; CDR3: CASSLHGGLGNEQFF
V: TRBV7-2; J: TRBJ1-4; CDR3: CASSLRRSINEKLFF
V: TRBV2; J: TRBJ2-7; CDR3: CASSQGTFYEQYF
V: TRBV21-1; J: TRBJ2-5; CDR3: CASSPRETTGRAETQYF